These T cell receptor beta chains were read from a single sample in a study of T cell responses to AZD1222 COVID-19 vaccine. Using immunoSEQ multiplex PCR, the repertoire was profiled, and TCRdb retains in-frame clones only, with some absent. The sample consists of roughly 95,000 clones, approximately 90% of them appearing once. The sequences come from peripheral blood, collected on day 0 of AZD1222 vaccination. These receptor sequences come from an adult in good health. The CDR3 runs from the conserved cysteine through the conserved F or W. The D gene is left open where the match is weak. Not all rows give a size; the values are once, few, many and, for expanded clones, a class.

J gene,V gene,D gene,clone size,CDR3 DNA,CDR3 protein
TRBJ1-3,TRBV28,TRBD1,-,TGTGCCAGCAGTTTTCCGGGACAGAAGTTTATCTCTGGAAACACCATATATTTT,CASSFPGQKFISGNTIYF
TRBJ2-1,TRBV3-1/TRBV3-2,-,-,TGTGCCAGCAGCCAAGGAATCAATGAGCAGTTCTTC,CASSQGINEQFF
TRBJ1-6,TRBV5-1,-,-,TGCGCCAGCAGCTTGGACAAGAGCTCCTATAATTCACCCCTCCACTTT,CASSLDKSSYNSPLHF
TRBJ1-2,TRBV28,TRBD1,-,TGTGCCAGCAGAGGACAGGGGACTTCTCGGTATGGCTACACCTTC,CASRGQGTSRYGYTF
TRBJ2-7,TRBV7-2,-,-,TGTGCCAGCAGCTTAGAATCGGGGCCCTACGAGCAGTACTTC,CASSLESGPYEQYF
TRBJ1-5,TRBV30,-,-,TGTGCCTGGAGTGCAGCGACAGAAGATCAGCCCCAGCATTTT,CAWSAATEDQPQHF
TRBJ2-5,TRBV28,-,-,TGTGCCAGCAGTTTTTCCAGTCTCTTTGGGGCCCAGTACTTC,CASSFSSLFGAQYF
TRBJ1-1,TRBV10-3,-,-,TGTGCCATCATCGGAGACGGTAACACTGAAGCTTTCTTT,CAIIGDGNTEAFF
TRBJ1-3,TRBV28,TRBD1,once,TGTGCCAGCAGTCCTCGGGGACAGGTGGTGATAGGAAACACCATATATTTT,CASSPRGQVVIGNTIYF
TRBJ1-1,TRBV18,TRBD1,-,TGTGCCAGCTCACCGAGCAGACAGGGATGGAACACTGAAGCTTTCTTT,CASSPSRQGWNTEAFF
TRBJ2-7,TRBV11-1,-,once,TGTGCCAGCAGCTCCGGCGCGACCTACGAGCAGTACTTC,CASSSGATYEQYF
TRBJ2-3,TRBV7-2,-,-,TGTGCCAGCAGCTTAGTTGGCGGTTCCACAGATACGCAGTATTTT,CASSLVGGSTDTQYF
TRBJ2-1,TRBV4-1,TRBD2,-,TGCGCCAGCAGCCCGGGACTAGCGGGAGGGGGTTATGAGCAGTTCTTC,CASSPGLAGGGYEQFF
TRBJ2-7,TRBV11-2,TRBD1,-,TGTGCCAGCAGCTTCGGGACAGGGAAATTCTACGAGCAGTACTTC,CASSFGTGKFYEQYF
TRBJ1-1,TRBV10-3,-,-,TGTGCCATCTTGTCGGGGGTGAACACTGAAGCTTTCTTT,CAILSGVNTEAFF
TRBJ1-6,TRBV6-4,TRBD1,-,TGTGCCAGCAGTGACGGGACAGAAAATTCACCCCTCCACTTT,CASSDGTENSPLHF
TRBJ1-2,TRBV18,TRBD1,-,TGTGCCAGCTCCCTATCGCCCGGGACAGGGACGCTCTATGGCTACACCTTC,CASSLSPGTGTLYGYTF